This TCR beta chain was recovered during a study of cytomegalovirus exposure and HLA in healthy donors. The J segment lost 1 base and the V segment lost 7 bases, leaving 14 bases of the junction unmatched. Germline CDR1 is SGHRS and CDR2 is YFSETQ. The CDR3 loop spans 17 amino acids. Concerning this clone: The antigen remains unidentified.

General study findings and limits: Presence/absence analyses rested on an assumption that sequencing depth was roughly uniform across donors.

The PCR contained 60 Vbeta and 13 Jbeta primers. The method was immunoSEQ multiplex PCR; TCRdb's version includes in-frame clones alone and lacks a portion of them. The profile shows approximately 120,000 clones, roughly 80% of them singletons. The clonotype comes from a man aged 25-45 years in good health and CMV-seropositive. What was sequenced was PBMCs. This chain joins TRBV5-1 and TRBJ1-1; 9 nucleotides match TRBD1. Here the CDR3 reads CASGENSGTGTNTEAFF. The CDR3 DNA reads TGCGCCAGCGGCGAAAATTCCGGGACAGGGACGAACACTGAAGCTTTCTTT.